One T cell receptor (beta chain) is described in this entry. In the original processing: It was from reference gene primer amplification that nucleated cell counts were estimated. Here immunoSEQ multiplex PCR was the method, and the copy in TCRdb shows in-frame clones only, minus some. The V and J calls and clone size were taken over from that table, and D and trimming were inferred from the DNA. The data contain more than 150,000 clones, 80% to 90% of them singletons. The data were obtained in a study of blood T cell repertoires in COVID-19. Study-level information: The United States, Italy and Spain provided the acute and convalescent COVID-19 samples. T cells, B-cell-depleted T cells, or PBMCs supplied cDNA or gDNA.

Germline lookup yields CDR1 MNHNY and CDR2 SVGAGI (reference sequence). Trimming cost V 5 bases and J 4 bases, with 9 bases left between them. This CDR3 has 12 residues. The chain couples TRBV6-6 to TRBJ2-7, with D unclear. This TCR was recovered from a man aged 65 to 85 with active or convalescent COVID-19. Source material: peripheral blood. The CDR3 here is CASSPQSYEQYF. The CDR3 DNA reads TGTGCCAGCAGTCCCCAGTCTTACGAGCAGTACTTC.